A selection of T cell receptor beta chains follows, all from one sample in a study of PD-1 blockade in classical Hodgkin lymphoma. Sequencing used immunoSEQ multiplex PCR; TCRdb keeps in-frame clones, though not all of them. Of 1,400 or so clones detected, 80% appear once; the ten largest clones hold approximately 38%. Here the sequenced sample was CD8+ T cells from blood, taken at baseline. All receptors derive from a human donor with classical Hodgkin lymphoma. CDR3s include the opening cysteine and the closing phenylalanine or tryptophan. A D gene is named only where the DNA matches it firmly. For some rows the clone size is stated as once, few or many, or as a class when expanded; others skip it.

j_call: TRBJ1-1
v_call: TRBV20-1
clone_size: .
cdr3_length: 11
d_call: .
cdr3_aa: CSARDKTWAFF
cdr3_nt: TGCAGTGCTAGAGATAAAACTTGGGCTTTCTTT

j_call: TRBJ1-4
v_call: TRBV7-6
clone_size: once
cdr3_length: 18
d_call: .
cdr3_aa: CASSSPTSRKLTNEKLFF
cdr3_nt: TGTGCCAGCAGCTCACCGACAAGCCGAAAGCTAACTAATGAAAAACTGTTTTTT

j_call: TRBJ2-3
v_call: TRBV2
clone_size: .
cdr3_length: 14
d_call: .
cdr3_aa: CASSDTRETDTQYF
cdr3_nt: TGTGCCAGCAGTGATACTAGGGAGACAGATACGCAGTATTTT

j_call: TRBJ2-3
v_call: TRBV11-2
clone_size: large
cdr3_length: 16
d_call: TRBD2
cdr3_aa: CASRPGVAGPTDTQYF
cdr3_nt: TGTGCCAGCAGACCCGGGGTAGCGGGACCCACAGATACGCAGTATTTT

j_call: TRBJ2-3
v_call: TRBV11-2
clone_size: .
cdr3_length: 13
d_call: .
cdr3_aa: CASSLGRGDTQYF
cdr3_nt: TGTGCCAGCAGCTTAGGACGTGGAGATACGCAGTATTTT

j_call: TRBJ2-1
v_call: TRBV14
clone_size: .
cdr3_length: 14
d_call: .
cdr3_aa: CASSQVGGGNEQFF
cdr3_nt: TGTGCCAGCAGCCAAGTTGGAGGGGGCAATGAGCAGTTCTTC

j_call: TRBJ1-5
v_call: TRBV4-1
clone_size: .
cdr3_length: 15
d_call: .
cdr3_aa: CASSQVFYSNQPQHF
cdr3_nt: TGCGCCAGCAGCCAAGTATTTTATAGCAATCAGCCCCAGCATTTT

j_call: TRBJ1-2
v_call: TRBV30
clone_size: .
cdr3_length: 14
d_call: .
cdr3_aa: CAWSAGYGGHGYTF
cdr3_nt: TGTGCCTGGAGTGCGGGCTACGGGGGTCATGGCTACACCTTC

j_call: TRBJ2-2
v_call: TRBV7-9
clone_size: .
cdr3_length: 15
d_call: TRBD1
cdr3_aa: CASSGGQGRTGELFF
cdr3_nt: TGTGCCAGCAGCGGGGGACAGGGGAGGACCGGGGAGCTGTTTTTT

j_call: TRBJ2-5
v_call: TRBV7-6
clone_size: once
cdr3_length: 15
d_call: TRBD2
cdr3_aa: CASSLGLAGEETQYF
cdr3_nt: TGTGCCAGCAGCCTCGGACTAGCGGGAGAAGAGACCCAGTACTTC

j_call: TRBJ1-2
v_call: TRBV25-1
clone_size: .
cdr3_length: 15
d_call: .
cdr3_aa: CASSEWGLGRFGYTF
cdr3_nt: TGTGCCAGCAGTGAATGGGGTCTAGGACGTTTCGGCTACACCTTC

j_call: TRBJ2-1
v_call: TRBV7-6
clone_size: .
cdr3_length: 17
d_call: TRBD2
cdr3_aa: CASSSRGVAGVLNEQFF
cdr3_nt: TGTGCCAGCAGCTCTAGGGGGGTAGCGGGAGTTTTAAATGAGCAGTTCTTC

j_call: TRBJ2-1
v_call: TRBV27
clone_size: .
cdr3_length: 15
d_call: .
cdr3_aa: CASSLRGATYNEQFF
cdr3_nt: TGTGCCAGCAGTTTAAGGGGGGCTACCTACAATGAGCAGTTCTTC

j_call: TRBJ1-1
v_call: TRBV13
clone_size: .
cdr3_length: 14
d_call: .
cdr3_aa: CASSLEEGYTEAFF
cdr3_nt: TGTGCCAGCAGCTTAGAGGAGGGTTACACTGAAGCTTTCTTT

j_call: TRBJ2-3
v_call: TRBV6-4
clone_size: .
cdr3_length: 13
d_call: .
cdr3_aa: CASSRDSTDTQYF
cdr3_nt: TGTGCCAGCAGCCGGGACAGCACAGATACGCAGTATTTT

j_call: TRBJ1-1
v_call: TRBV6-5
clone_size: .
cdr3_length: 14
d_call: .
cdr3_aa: CASSYSGGNTEAFF
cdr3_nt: TGTGCCAGCAGTTACTCCGGCGGGAACACTGAAGCTTTCTTT

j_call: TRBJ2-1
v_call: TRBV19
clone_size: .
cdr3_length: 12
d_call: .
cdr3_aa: CASSSFSKGQFF
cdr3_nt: TGTGCCAGTAGTTCCTTCAGTAAGGGGCAGTTCTTC

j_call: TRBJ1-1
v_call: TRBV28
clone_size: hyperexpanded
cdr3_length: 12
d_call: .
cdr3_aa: CASSPTGPEAFF
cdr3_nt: TGTGCCAGCAGTCCCACGGGCCCTGAAGCTTTCTTT

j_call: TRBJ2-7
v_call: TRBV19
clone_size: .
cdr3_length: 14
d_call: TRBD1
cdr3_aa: CASSIGTGWAEQYF
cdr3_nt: TGTGCCAGTAGTATAGGGACAGGTTGGGCCGAGCAGTACTTC

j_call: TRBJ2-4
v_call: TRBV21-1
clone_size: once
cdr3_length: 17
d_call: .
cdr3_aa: CASGVGQDKLQGNIQYF
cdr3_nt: TGTGCCAGCGGGGTAGGGCAGGATAAGCTTCAAGGGAACATTCAGTACTTC

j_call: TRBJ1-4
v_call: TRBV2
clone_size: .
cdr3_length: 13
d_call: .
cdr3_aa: CAGTPATNEKLFF
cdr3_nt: TGTGCCGGAACGCCCGCAACTAATGAAAAACTGTTTTTT

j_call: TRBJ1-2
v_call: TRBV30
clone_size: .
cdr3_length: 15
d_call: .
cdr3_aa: CAWSGSQGSRYGYTF
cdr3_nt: TGTGCCTGGAGTGGATCTCAGGGGTCCCGCTATGGCTACACCTTC

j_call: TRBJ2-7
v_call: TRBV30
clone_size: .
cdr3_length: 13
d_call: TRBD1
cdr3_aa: CAWSVQGAGEQYF
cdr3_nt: TGTGCCTGGAGTGTTCAGGGGGCTGGCGAGCAGTACTTC

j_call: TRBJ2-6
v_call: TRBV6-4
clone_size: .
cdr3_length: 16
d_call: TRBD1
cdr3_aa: CASSDSTGAGANVLTF
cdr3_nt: TGTGCCAGCAGTGACTCGACAGGGGCTGGGGCCAACGTCCTGACTTTC

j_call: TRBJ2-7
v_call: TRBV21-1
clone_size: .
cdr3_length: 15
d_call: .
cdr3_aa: CASRVQLHVLDEQYF
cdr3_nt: TGTGCCAGCAGGGTGCAATTACACGTGTTAGACGAGCAGTACTTC

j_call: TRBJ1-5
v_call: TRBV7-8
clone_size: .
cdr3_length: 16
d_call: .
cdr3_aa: CASSRGSVVTGQPQHF
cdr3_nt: TGTGCCAGCAGCAGGGGATCTGTGGTGACGGGCCAGCCCCAGCATTTT

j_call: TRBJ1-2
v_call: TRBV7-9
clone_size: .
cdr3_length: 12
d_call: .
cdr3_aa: CASSWGGDGYTF
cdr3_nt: TGTGCCAGCAGCTGGGGGGGCGATGGCTACACCTTC

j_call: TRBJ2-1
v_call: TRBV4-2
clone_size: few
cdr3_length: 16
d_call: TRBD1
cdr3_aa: CASSPTGTGGQNEQFF
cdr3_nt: TGTGCCAGCAGCCCAACCGGGACAGGGGGGCAAAATGAGCAGTTCTTC

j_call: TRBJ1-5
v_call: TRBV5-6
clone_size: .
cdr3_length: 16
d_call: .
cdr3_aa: CASSLAAEAEYQPQHF
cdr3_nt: TGTGCCAGCAGCTTGGCAGCAGAAGCAGAATACCAGCCCCAGCATTTT

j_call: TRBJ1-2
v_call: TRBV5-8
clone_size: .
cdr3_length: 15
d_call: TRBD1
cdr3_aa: CASSRQGEIRYGYTF
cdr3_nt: TGTGCCAGCAGCAGACAGGGGGAGATCCGCTATGGCTACACCTTC

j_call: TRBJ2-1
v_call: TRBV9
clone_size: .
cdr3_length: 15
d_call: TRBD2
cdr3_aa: CASSHWDYVDNEQFF
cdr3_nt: TGTGCCAGCAGCCACTGGGACTATGTGGACAATGAGCAGTTCTTC

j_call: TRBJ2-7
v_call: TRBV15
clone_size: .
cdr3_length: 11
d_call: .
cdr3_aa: CATFNGVEQYF
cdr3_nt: TGTGCCACCTTTAATGGGGTCGAGCAGTACTTC

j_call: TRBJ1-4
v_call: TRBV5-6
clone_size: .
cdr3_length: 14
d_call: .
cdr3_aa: CASSDQGDAEKLFF
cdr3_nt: TGTGCCAGCAGCGACCAAGGGGATGCCGAAAAACTGTTTTTT

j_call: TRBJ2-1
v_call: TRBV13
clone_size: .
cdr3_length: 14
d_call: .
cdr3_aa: CASSLRVALHEQFF
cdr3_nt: TGTGCCAGCAGCTTAAGGGTAGCGCTCCATGAGCAGTTCTTC

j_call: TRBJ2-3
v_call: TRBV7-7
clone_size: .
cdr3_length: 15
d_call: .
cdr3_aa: CASSLGTSGTDTQYF
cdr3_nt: TGTGCTAGCAGCTTAGGAACGTCGGGGACAGATACGCAGTATTTT

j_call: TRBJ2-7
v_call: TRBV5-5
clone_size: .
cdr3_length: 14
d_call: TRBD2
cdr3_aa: CASSFGREGPEQYF
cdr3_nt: TGTGCCAGCAGCTTCGGGAGGGAGGGTCCCGAGCAGTACTTC

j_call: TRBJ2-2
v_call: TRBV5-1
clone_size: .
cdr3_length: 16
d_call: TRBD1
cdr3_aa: CASSPGQVLNTGELFF
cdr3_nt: TGCGCCAGCAGCCCCGGACAGGTTTTGAACACCGGGGAGCTGTTTTTT

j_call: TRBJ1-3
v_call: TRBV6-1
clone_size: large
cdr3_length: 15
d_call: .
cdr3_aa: CASSEDRNSGNTIYF
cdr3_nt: TGTGCCAGCAGTGAAGACAGGAACTCTGGAAACACCATATATTTT